Listed here are 28 T cell receptor beta chains from one sample, sequenced in a study of blood T cells in healthy people across ages (dated by TCRdb to between 2014 and 2016). The receptor library was made with 5' RACE. The listed sequencing device is Illumina HiSeq 2500. The second PCR ran for about 7 to 11 cycles and used a J-beta primer mix along with a sample-barcoded 5' primer. Starting from the raw public reads, TCRdb applied fastp trimming at Q25, assembled clones with MiXCR and retained in-frame beta chains. Every distinct CDR3 protein forms one entry, paired with its most common genes and DNA. This sample is represented by some 780,000 distinct CDR3 sequences; 45% to 70% of them were singletons. 25% to 30% of the sample belongs to the ten largest clones. The sample taken for sequencing was blood. The origin of the receptors is a man aged 40-50 years in good health.

This chain links TRBV20-1 with TRBJ2-1; D unresolved. Between the trimmed V and J ends, which lost 2 bases and 0 bases, there was a span of 14 bases. CDR3 length equals 16 residues. Germline values: CDR1 DFQATT, CDR2 SNEGSKA (reference sequence). Here the CDR3 reads CSARFRAVSSYNEQFF. In nucleotides, the CDR3 is TGCAGTGCTAGATTTAGGGCTGTAAGCTCCTACAATGAGCAGTTCTTC.

V usage is TRBV28 and J usage is TRBJ2-7, with a tentative D call TRBD2 (6 bases). This CDR3 spans 14 amino acids. Germline V CDR1 and CDR2: MDHEN, SYDVKM. Trimming stripped 8 bases from V and 2 bases from J, with 16 bases between. The CDR3 sequence: CASAKRVRPYEQYF. The CDR3 nucleotides are TGTGCCAGCGCCAAGCGGGTACGCCCCTACGAGCAGTACTTC. The full variable domain, its missing parts supplied by reference TRBV28 and TRBJ2-7, is DVKVTQSSRYLVKRTGEKVFLECVQDMDHENMFWYRQDPGLGLRLIYFSYDVKMKEKGDIPEGYSVSREKKERFSLILESASTNQTSMYLCASAKRVRPYEQYFGPGTRLTVT.

The chain has TRBV7-8 and TRBJ1-2; 8 nucleotides match TRBD1. V shed 5 bases, J shed 4 bases, and the junction held 9 bases outside the gene matches. The length of the CDR3 is 15 residues. The germline gives CDR1 SGHVS, CDR2 FQNEAQ. CDR3 region: CASSKTGGEAYGYTF. CDR3 DNA sequence: TGTGCCAGCAGCAAAACAGGGGGAGAGGCCTATGGCTACACCTTC.

This clonotype occurred a few times. J is TRBJ2-7 and V is TRBV28, with 10 bases that match TRBD2. CDR1 and CDR2 from the germline V gene are MDHEN and SYDVKM. This CDR3 spans 15 amino acids. J lost 1 base, V lost 6 bases, and 6 bases had no gene match. The CDR3 DNA reads as TGTGCCAGCAGCTTTAGACTAGCGGGTTCCTACGAGCAGTACTTC. Translated, it gives CASSFRLAGSYEQYF.

This clonotype came up many times. As DNA, the CDR3 is TGTGCCAGCAGTCGGCAGACGGGGGACGAGCAGTACTTC. It yields the protein CASSRQTGDEQYF. The rearrangement links TRBV27 to TRBJ2-5; the D gene is possibly TRBD2 (6 bases). The end of the DNA fits TRBJ2-7 better, so the J call may be wrong. The CDR3 loop spans 13 amino acids. Germline values: CDR1 MNHEY, CDR2 SMNVEV (reference sequence).

Only a few counts were recorded for this clonotype. As DNA, the CDR3 is TGTGCCAGCAGTTTACGTCTAGTGGTGATGGAGACCCAGTACTTC. Its translation: CASSLRLVVMETQYF. The J gene is TRBJ2-5, the V gene TRBV27; no reliable D call. This CDR3 is 15 amino acids long. Trimming took off 2 bases at V and 5 bases at J, with 15 bases between the two ends. Germline CDR1 reads MNHEY; CDR2 reads SMNVEV (reference sequence).

This clonotype was picked up one time. The chain recombines TRBV30 with TRBJ2-7; no reliable D call. The CDR3 has 11 residues. Germline-derived CDR1 and CDR2 are GTSNPN and SVGIG (reference sequence). V shed 0 bases and J shed 5 bases, with 5 bases lying between them. The CDR3 loop is CAWSVGDEQYF. Here the CDR3 DNA reads TGTGCCTGGAGTGTAGGCGACGAGCAGTACTTC.

The sample holds one count of this clonotype. V and J are TRBV20-1 and TRBJ2-7, with 12 bases aligning to TRBD2. Germline lookup yields CDR1 DFQATT and CDR2 SNEGSKA (reference sequence). The CDR3 has 13 amino acids. The trim removed 3 bases at V and 5 bases at J, leaving 2 bases unmatched. For the CDR3, the DNA is TGCAGTGCTAGGACTAGCGGGAGCGACGAGCAGTACTTC. This sequence encodes CSARTSGSDEQYF.

The chain links TRBV4-2 to TRBJ2-5; tentative D call: TRBD1 (5 bases). This CDR3 has 14 amino acids. Germline loops: CDR1 LGHNA, CDR2 YNFKEQ. With 0 bases removed from V and 2 bases from J, the gap between germline ends came to 7 bases. CDR3 protein: CASSQEGAQETQYF. The DNA of the CDR3 is TGTGCCAGCAGCCAAGAAGGGGCTCAAGAGACCCAGTACTTC.

V and J are TRBV15 and TRBJ2-3, with TRBD2 matching over 9 bases. The germline CDR1 and CDR2 sequences are LNHNV and YYDKDF (reference sequence). V gave up 3 bases and J gave up 1 base; unmatched junction bases: 5. CDR3 length equals 16 residues. CDR3 nucleotide sequence: TGTGCCACCAGCAGGGAAAAGCGGGGGGGCACAGATACGCAGTATTTT. Its protein product is CATSREKRGGTDTQYF.

The rearrangement joins TRBV2 to TRBJ2-5; 8 bases match TRBD2. The CDR3 spans 17 residues. Germline V gene sequence: CDR1 SNHLY, CDR2 FYNNEI. With 4 bases clipped from V and 4 bases from J, the junction kept 14 bases outside the gene matches. In DNA, the CDR3 is TGTGCCAGCAGTGTGAATATACTCAGCGGGGGATCAGAGACCCAGTACTTC. Amino acids: CASSVNILSGGSETQYF. The full variable domain, its missing parts supplied by reference TRBV2 and TRBJ2-5, is EPEVTQTPSHQVTQMGQEVILRCVPISNHLYFYWYRQILGQKVEFLVSFYNNEISEKSEIFDDQFSVERPDGSNFTLKIRSTKLEDSAMYFCASSVNILSGGSETQYFGPGTRLLVL.

The chain couples TRBV27 to TRBJ2-5; D is possibly TRBD2 (6 bases). TRBJ2-7 matches the DNA end more closely, so the J call is doubtful. The germline CDR1 and CDR2 sequences are MNHEY and SMNVEV (reference sequence). CDR3 length: 15 amino acids. The CDR3 reads CASSLTPNSGYEQYF. CDR3 coding DNA: TGTGCCAGCAGTTTAACCCCGAATAGCGGCTACGAGCAGTACTTC.

The gene calls are TRBV20-1 and TRBJ2-4, with D perhaps matching TRBD2 (6 bases). The DNA end is more similar to TRBJ2-5, so the J call may be wrong. The CDR3 totals 13 residues. Germline CDR1 and CDR2: DFQATT and SNEGSKA (reference sequence). The CDR3 region has the DNA TGCAGTGCCTCACATTGGGGGGTGAAGACCCAGTACTTC. Amino acids: CSASHWGVKTQYF.

This clonotype was picked up a small number of times. This chain links TRBV4-1 with TRBJ2-5; the D gene is possibly TRBD1 (5 bases). Germline values: CDR1 MGHRA, CDR2 YSYEKL. The CDR3 has 14 residues. With 4 bases removed from V and 0 bases from J, the gap between germline ends came to 9 bases. The CDR3 DNA reads as TGCGCCAGCAGCCTGCAGGGTTACCAAGAGACCCAGTACTTC. Residues: CASSLQGYQETQYF.

The chain carries TRBV9 and TRBJ2-1; D call uncertain. The CDR3 runs to 14 residues. Germline V gene sequence: CDR1 SGDLS, CDR2 YYNGEE. Between the trimmed V and J ends, which lost 4 bases and 8 bases, there was a span of 16 bases. The chain's CDR3 is CASSPPGGFDEQFF. The CDR3 DNA reads TGTGCCAGCAGCCCACCGGGTGGGTTCGATGAGCAGTTCTTC.

This clonotype has a handful of counts. This rearrangement joins TRBV6-2 or TRBV6-3 to TRBJ2-1; 9 bases align to TRBD2. CDR1 is MNHEY, CDR2 SVGEGT, per germline. This CDR3 has 15 amino acids. J gave up 4 bases and V 2 bases, and 3 bases lay outside the gene matches. The CDR3 DNA follows: TGTGCCAGCAGTTACGATCTAGCGGGGTACAATGAGCAGTTCTTC. This translates into CASSYDLAGYNEQFF.

The sample holds a few counts of this clonotype. V is TRBV6-2 or TRBV6-3 and J is TRBJ2-7; D unresolved. Trimming removed 2 bases at V and 3 bases at J, with 14 bases between. Looked up from germline, CDR1 is MNHEY and CDR2 is SVGEGT. There are 15 residues in the CDR3. This CDR3 reads CASSYDGHPNYEQYF. CDR3 DNA sequence: TGTGCCAGCAGTTACGACGGCCACCCAAACTACGAGCAGTACTTC.

The CDR3 DNA sequence: TGCGCCAGCAGCCCGGGACTCTACGCGGCCCGCACAGATACGCAGTATTTT. It is translated as CASSPGLYAARTDTQYF. The rearrangement joins TRBV5-1 to TRBJ2-3, with D maybe TRBD2 (6 bases). Germline V CDR1 and CDR2: SGHRS, YFSETQ. The CDR3 contains 17 residues. The V end lost 4 bases, the J end lost 1 base, and 19 bases lay between the germline ends.

The chain carries TRBV20-1 and TRBJ2-3; 13 bases match TRBD2. CDR3 length equals 15 residues. Trimming removed 7 bases from V and 2 bases from J; junction bases left unmatched: 6. The germline V gene has CDR1 DFQATT and CDR2 SNEGSKA (reference sequence). CDR3 nucleotides: TGCAGTGTAGGGGGACTAGCGGGACTCACAGATACGCAGTATTTT. Amino acid sequence: CSVGGLAGLTDTQYF.

This clonotype was found a few times. The chain links TRBV3-1 to TRBJ2-7, with TRBD2 matching 9 bases. Germline V CDR1 and CDR2: LGHDT, YNNKEL (reference sequence). V lost 1 base, J lost 7 bases, and 5 bases stayed unmatched. This CDR3 comprises 14 residues. CDR3 region: CASSQVAGVGEQYF. The CDR3 nucleotides are TGTGCCAGCAGCCAAGTAGCGGGAGTCGGTGAGCAGTACTTC.

This clonotype was seen a few times. The CDR3 DNA sequence: TGTGCCAGCAGCGCGCCGGGGGGGCCGAGCTCCTACGAGCAGTACTTC. Amino acid sequence: CASSAPGGPSSYEQYF. V is TRBV7-2 and J is TRBJ2-7; TRBD2 matches 8 bases. Trimming at V came to 5 bases and at J to 0 bases, leaving 9 bases not matched to a gene. CDR1 and CDR2 (germline): SGHTA, FQGNSA. This CDR3 spans 16 amino acids. The variable domain in full, with the rest retrieved from reference TRBV7-2 and TRBJ2-7, is GAGVSQSPSNKVTEKGKDVELRCDPISGHTALYWYRQSLGQGLEFLIYFQGNSAPDKSGLPSDRFSAERTGGSVSTLTIQRTQQEDSAVYLCASSAPGGPSSYEQYFGPGTRLTVT.

The chain uses TRBV14 and TRBJ2-7; 9 bases match TRBD1. Losses at the gene ends were 5 bases for V and 8 bases for J; bases not matched to a gene: 7. The CDR3 covers 13 residues. Germline V gene sequence: CDR1 SGHDN, CDR2 FVKESK. The CDR3, as DNA: TGTGCCAGCAGCGGGACAGGGATTATGAAGCAGTACTTC. This gives the protein CASSGTGIMKQYF.

The chain carries TRBV27 and TRBJ2-3; D not resolved. V lost 0 bases and J lost 4, with 5 bases in between. This CDR3 has 13 amino acids. Germline V CDR1 and CDR2: MNHEY, SMNVEV (reference sequence). CDR3 DNA: TGTGCCAGCAGTTTATCAATGGCAGATACGCAGTATTTT. Its protein product is CASSLSMADTQYF.

The chain has TRBV9 and TRBJ2-3; D gene ambiguous. The CDR3 runs to 17 residues. V lost 0 bases to trimming and J lost 2 bases, with 16 bases between them. Germline CDR1 and CDR2: SGDLS and YYNGEE. CDR3 loop: CASSVGKRSLLTDTQYF. The CDR3 DNA reads as TGTGCCAGCAGCGTAGGCAAGAGGTCTCTTCTCACAGATACGCAGTATTTT.

In this sample, this clonotype turned up many times. The chain employs TRBV29-1 and TRBJ2-4; 7 nucleotides align to TRBD1. The germline V gene has CDR1 SQVTM and CDR2 ANQGSEA. CDR3 size: 14 residues. Trimming cost V 5 bases and J 1 base; bases outside gene matches: 5. The CDR3 loop is CSVRQGMAKNIQYF. CDR3 sequence (DNA): TGCAGCGTTCGACAGGGAATGGCCAAAAACATTCAGTACTTC.

V usage is TRBV20-1 and J usage is TRBJ2-1; TRBD1 might be the D (5 bases). The germline V and J ends were trimmed by 6 bases and 10 bases, with 13 bases remaining between them. CDR3 length: 11 amino acids. Germline V gene sequence: CDR1 DFQATT, CDR2 SNEGSKA (reference sequence). The CDR3 DNA is TGCAGTGCCCCTAGGGGTCAGGAGCAGTTCTTC. It encodes CSAPRGQEQFF.

This clonotype was observed a few times. This chain joins TRBV4-1 and TRBJ2-7; 10 bases are a match to TRBD1. Unmatched junction bases numbered 14, after V lost 4 bases and J lost 5 bases. Germline CDR1 and CDR2: MGHRA and YSYEKL. The CDR3 has 17 amino acids. CDR3 sequence: CASSLPGQGIRRNEQYF. The CDR3 DNA follows: TGCGCCAGCAGCCTACCGGGACAGGGGATTAGGCGGAACGAGCAGTACTTC.

This clonotype occurred a few times. The V gene is TRBV7-7, the J gene TRBJ1-2; TRBD1 aligns across 8 bases. This CDR3 is 13 amino acids long. Germline V gives CDR1 SSHAT, CDR2 FNYEAQ (reference sequence). The CDR3 loop reads CASRGQGYYGYTF. The CDR3 DNA reads TGTGCTTCTCGAGGACAGGGATACTATGGCTACACCTTC.